This entry lists 8 T cell receptor beta chains sequenced from one sample in a study of control samples from healthy donors and cancer patients. Sequencing was performed with immunoSEQ multiplex PCR; in TCRdb, only in-frame clones are kept and a portion is missing. The sample yields around 70,000 clones, 75% to 90% seen once. Sequencing was done on a sample of PBMCs. The receptor source for this set is a woman aged 50 to 60 with colorectal cancer.

The rearrangement joins TRBV20-1 to TRBJ1-4; 7 bases agree with TRBD1. CDR1 is DFQATT and CDR2 is SNEGSKA in the germline V gene (reference sequence). The CDR3 loop spans 16 amino acids. With 4 bases clipped from V and 0 bases from J, the junction kept 8 bases outside the gene matches. This CDR3 is CSATDREGSTNEKLFF. CDR3 sequence (DNA): TGCAGTGCTACTGACAGGGAGGGATCAACTAATGAAAAACTGTTTTTT.

The chain couples TRBV5-5 to TRBJ2-5; D perhaps matches TRBD1 (6 bases). Trimming took off 0 bases at V and 4 bases at J, with 13 bases between the two ends. Germline V lookup: CDR1 SGHKS, CDR2 YYEKEE (reference sequence). This CDR3 region has 15 residues. CDR3 sequence reads: CASSLDREKGETQYF. The CDR3 DNA follows: TGTGCCAGCAGCTTGGACAGGGAAAAGGGAGAGACCCAGTACTTC.

The gene calls are TRBV12-3 or TRBV12-4 and TRBJ1-1; no firm D call. V lost 7 bases and J 5 bases, leaving 8 bases between the germline ends. This CDR3 contains 11 residues. CDR3 residues: CASTKFTEAFF. The CDR3 nucleotides read TGTGCCAGCACCAAATTTACTGAAGCTTTCTTT.

The V gene is TRBV6-6, the J gene TRBJ1-5, with D unresolved. Trimming removed 6 bases from V and 0 bases from J, with 12 bases in between. Germline V gene sequence: CDR1 MNHNY, CDR2 SVGAGI (reference sequence). This CDR3 has 15 amino acids. Here the CDR3 reads CASSLESYSNQPQHF. The CDR3 coding sequence is TGTGCCAGCAGCCTAGAGTCTTATAGCAATCAGCCCCAGCATTTT.

The chain recombines TRBV21-1 with TRBJ2-7; TRBD1 is the table's D call and was not checked against the DNA. TRBV21-1 is assigned pseudogene status. CDR3 length: 14 amino acids. The CDR3 bases are TGTGCCAGGAAAAACAGGTCTCCCTCCTACGAGCAGTACGTC. Amino acid sequence: CARKNRSPSYEQYV.

The J gene is TRBJ1-6, the V gene TRBV2; 8 bases match TRBD1. The CDR3 runs 14 residues. V lost 5 bases, J lost 9 bases, and 6 bases stayed unmatched. The germline gives CDR1 SNHLY, CDR2 FYNNEI. The CDR3: CASSPQGGVSPLHF. Written as DNA, the CDR3 is TGTGCCAGCAGTCCACAGGGGGGGGTTTCACCCCTCCACTTT.

V and J are TRBV14 and TRBJ2-3, with 7 bases that match TRBD1. The germline gives CDR1 SGHDN, CDR2 FVKESK. V was clipped by 1 base and J by 1 base; unmatched bases: 8. The CDR3 has 17 residues. The CDR3 region is CASSQGQGWIGTDTQYF. DNA for the CDR3: TGTGCCAGCAGCCAAGGACAGGGTTGGATTGGCACAGATACGCAGTATTTT.

This chain links TRBV5-1 with TRBJ2-5; D perhaps matches TRBD1 (5 bases). The CDR3 is 13 residues long. The V end was cut by 0 bases, the J end by 6 bases, with 9 bases between. Per germline, CDR1 SGHRS and CDR2 YFSETQ. The CDR3 nucleotides are TGCGCCAGCAGCTTGGCCGTGGGGCAGACCCAGTACTTC. It codes for CASSLAVGQTQYF.